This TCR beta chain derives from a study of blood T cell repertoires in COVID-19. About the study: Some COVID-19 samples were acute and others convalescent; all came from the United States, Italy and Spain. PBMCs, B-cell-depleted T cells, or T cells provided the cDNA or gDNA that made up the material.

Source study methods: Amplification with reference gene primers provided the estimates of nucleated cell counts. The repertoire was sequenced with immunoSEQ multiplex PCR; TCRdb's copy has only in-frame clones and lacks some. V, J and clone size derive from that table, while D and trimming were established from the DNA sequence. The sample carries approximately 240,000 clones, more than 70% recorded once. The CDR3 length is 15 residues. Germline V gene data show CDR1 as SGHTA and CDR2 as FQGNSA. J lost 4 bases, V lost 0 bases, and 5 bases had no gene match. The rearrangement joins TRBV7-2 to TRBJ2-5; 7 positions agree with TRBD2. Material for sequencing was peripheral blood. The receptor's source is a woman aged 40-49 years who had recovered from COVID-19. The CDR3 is CASSLAGGSVETQYF. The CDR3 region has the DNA TGTGCCAGCAGCTTAGCGGGAGGGTCGGTAGAGACCCAGTACTTC.